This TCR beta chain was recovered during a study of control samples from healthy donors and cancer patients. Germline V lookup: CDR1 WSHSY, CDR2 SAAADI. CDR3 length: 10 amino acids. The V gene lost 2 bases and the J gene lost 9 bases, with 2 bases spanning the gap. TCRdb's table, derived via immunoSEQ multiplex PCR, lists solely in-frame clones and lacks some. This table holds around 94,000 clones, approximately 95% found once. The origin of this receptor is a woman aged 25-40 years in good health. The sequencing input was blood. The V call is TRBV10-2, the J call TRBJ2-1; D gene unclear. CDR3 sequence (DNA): TGCGCCAGCAGTGAGGGTGAGCAGTTCTTC. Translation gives CASSEGEQFF.